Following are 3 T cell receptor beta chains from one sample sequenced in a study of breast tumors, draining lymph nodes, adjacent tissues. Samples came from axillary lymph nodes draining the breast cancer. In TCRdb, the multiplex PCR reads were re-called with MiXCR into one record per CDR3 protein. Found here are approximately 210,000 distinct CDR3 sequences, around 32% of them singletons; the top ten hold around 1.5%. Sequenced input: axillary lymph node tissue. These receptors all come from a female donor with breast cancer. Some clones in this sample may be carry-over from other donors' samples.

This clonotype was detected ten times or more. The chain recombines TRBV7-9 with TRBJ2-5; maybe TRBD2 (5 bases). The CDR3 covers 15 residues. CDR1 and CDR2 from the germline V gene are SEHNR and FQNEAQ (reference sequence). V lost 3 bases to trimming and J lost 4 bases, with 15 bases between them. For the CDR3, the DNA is TGTGCCAGCAGCTTCGGTAGCGAAGTGACAGAGACCCAGTACTTC. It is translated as CASSFGSEVTETQYF.

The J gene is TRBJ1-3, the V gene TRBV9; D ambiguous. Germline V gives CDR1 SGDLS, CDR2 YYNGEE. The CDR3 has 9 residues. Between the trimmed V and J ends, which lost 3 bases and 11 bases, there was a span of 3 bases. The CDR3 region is CASSAAIYF. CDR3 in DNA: TGTGCCAGCAGCGCCGCCATATATTTT. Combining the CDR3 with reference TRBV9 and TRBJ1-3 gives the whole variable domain DSGVTQTPKHLITATGQRVTLRCSPRSGDLSVYWYQQSLDQGLQFLIQYYNGEERAKGNILERFSAQQFPDLHSELNLSSLELGDSALYFCASSAAIYFGEGSWLTVV.

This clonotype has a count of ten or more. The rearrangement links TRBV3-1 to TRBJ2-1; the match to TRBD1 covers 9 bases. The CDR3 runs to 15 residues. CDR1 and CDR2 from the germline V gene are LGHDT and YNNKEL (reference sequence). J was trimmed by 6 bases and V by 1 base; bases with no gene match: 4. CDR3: CASSQAWTGANEQFF. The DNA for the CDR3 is TGTGCCAGCAGCCAAGCCTGGACAGGGGCCAATGAGCAGTTCTTC.